Below are 13 T cell receptor beta chains sequenced from a single sample in a study of early T cells in non-severe SARS-CoV-2 infection. TCRdb fed the 5' RACE reads into MiXCR, producing one record per CDR3 protein. The table has roughly 33,000 distinct CDR3 sequences, 5.7% seen once. The sequencing input was whole blood. Receptors were obtained from an adult who was a healthcare worker with PCR-confirmed SARS-CoV-2 infection or an uninfected control (not recorded which).

This clonotype was recorded at least ten times. The rearrangement uses TRBV18 and TRBJ2-7; 11 bases match TRBD1. The CDR3 has 15 amino acids. Germline V gives CDR1 KGHSH, CDR2 LQKENI. The V and J ends lost 0 bases and 2 bases, in that order; junction bases with no gene match: 0. CDR3 sequence reads: CASSPPGQGAYEQYF. CDR3 DNA sequence: TGTGCCAGCTCACCACCGGGACAGGGGGCCTACGAGCAGTACTTC.

In its sample, this clonotype was seen many times. CDR3 residues: CASSLPAGISGELFF. The CDR3 nucleotides read TGTGCCAGCAGCTTACCAGCGGGTATTTCCGGGGAGCTGTTTTTT. This chain links TRBV11-3 with TRBJ2-2, with D possibly being TRBD2 (6 bases). V was pared by 2 bases and J by 6 bases, with 13 bases between. The CDR3 length is 15 residues. Germline values: CDR1 SGHNT, CDR2 YENEEA.

V is TRBV20-1 and J is TRBJ1-5, with 9 bases fitting TRBD1. CDR3 length equals 16 residues. Germline CDR1 reads DFQATT; CDR2 reads SNEGSKA (reference sequence). The trim removed 5 bases at V and 7 bases at J, leaving 15 bases unmatched. CDR3 sequence reads: CSAGPDRGFVRQPQHF. In DNA, the CDR3 is TGCAGTGCTGGTCCTGACAGGGGGTTTGTACGGCAGCCCCAGCATTTT.

Many counts were recorded for this clonotype. V and J are TRBV30 and TRBJ2-7, with TRBD2 matching 7 bases. Trimming cost V 5 bases and J 0 bases; bases outside gene matches: 7. CDR1 and CDR2 from the germline V gene are GTSNPN and SVGIG (reference sequence). This CDR3 spans 14 amino acids. CDR3 in DNA: TGTGCCTGGGGAAGAGCGGGATACTCCTACGAGCAGTACTTC. Protein sequence: CAWGRAGYSYEQYF.

This clonotype has a handful of counts. The chain is built from TRBV20-1 and TRBJ1-2; no definite D call. This CDR3 is 13 amino acids long. Trimming stripped 6 bases from V and 2 bases from J, with 13 bases between. CDR1 is DFQATT, CDR2 SNEGSKA, per germline (reference sequence). The CDR3 region has the DNA TGCAGTGCCATCGAGTTGGAGAACTATGGCTACACCTTC. It encodes CSAIELENYGYTF.

In this sample, this clonotype turned up many times. The CDR3 nucleotides are TGCAGTGCTAGATCCATGTGGAATGAGCAGTTCTTC. Translating gives CSARSMWNEQFF. V and J are TRBV20-1 and TRBJ2-1; D ambiguous. The V end lost 2 bases, the J end lost 7 bases, and 9 bases lay between the germline ends. The CDR3 consists of 12 residues. CDR1 and CDR2 (germline): DFQATT, SNEGSKA (reference sequence).

This clonotype was counted at least ten times. The chain uses TRBV19 and TRBJ2-1; 12 positions agree with TRBD2. The germline V gene encodes CDR1 LNHDA and CDR2 SQIVND (reference sequence). The CDR3 length is 15 residues. V was clipped by 5 bases and J by 6 bases; unmatched bases: 5. For the CDR3, the DNA is TGTGCCAGTAGTCCGAAGACTAGCGGGAGCAATGAGCAGTTCTTC. Amino acids: CASSPKTSGSNEQFF.

This clonotype appeared many times. V gene TRBV3-1 combines with J gene TRBJ2-1, with 7 bases fitting TRBD2. Trimming removed 3 bases from V and 2 bases from J; junction bases left unmatched: 4. The CDR3 is 15 amino acids. Per germline, CDR1 LGHDT and CDR2 YNNKEL (reference sequence). CDR3 in amino acids: CASSQASGTYNEQFF. CDR3 DNA: TGTGCCAGCAGCCAGGCTAGCGGCACCTACAATGAGCAGTTCTTC.

This clonotype was recorded many times. The chain couples TRBV7-2 to TRBJ2-3, with TRBD2 matching over 7 bases. The CDR3 length is 13 residues. In germline, CDR1 is SGHTA, CDR2 FQGNSA. Trimming cost V 4 bases and J 14 bases; bases outside gene matches: 12. The CDR3 loop is CASSYAGTTSPYF. CDR3 sequence (DNA): TGTGCCAGCAGCTACGCCGGGACTACCAGTCCGTATTTT.

This clonotype was detected a few times. The J gene is TRBJ1-5, the V gene TRBV6-1; 7 bases agree with TRBD1. V shed 8 bases, J shed 2 bases, and the junction held 6 bases outside the gene matches. The CDR3 has 14 amino acids. In germline, CDR1 is MNHNS, CDR2 SASEGT. The CDR3 coding sequence is TGTGCCAGCGCCTACAGGGGTGGCAATCAGCCCCAGCATTTT. Translation: CASAYRGGNQPQHF.

V gene TRBV27 combines with J gene TRBJ2-3; the D gene could be TRBD1 or TRBD2 (5 bases each). Germline V gene lookup returns CDR1 MNHEY and CDR2 SMNVEV (reference sequence). There are 15 residues in the CDR3. With 5 bases removed from V and 6 bases from J, the gap between germline ends came to 18 bases. The CDR3 DNA follows: TGTGCCAGCAGTACCACCTTCCCCCGGGACGATACGCAGTATTTT. It translates to CASSTTFPRDDTQYF.

This clonotype was recorded at least ten times. V usage is TRBV6-2 or TRBV6-3 and J usage is TRBJ2-1; 14 nucleotides agree with TRBD2. V lost 6 bases, J lost 8 bases, and 6 bases stayed unmatched. There are 15 residues in the CDR3. Germline V gene sequence: CDR1 MNHEY, CDR2 SVGEGT. CDR3 loop: CASRGTSGSRDEQFF. In nucleotides, the CDR3 is TGTGCCAGCAGGGGGACTAGCGGGAGTAGGGATGAGCAGTTCTTC.

This clonotype was seen many times. The chain links TRBV13 to TRBJ2-1; tentatively, D is TRBD2 (6 bases). The germline CDR1 and CDR2 sequences are PRHDT and FYEKMQ (reference sequence). The CDR3 loop spans 13 amino acids. The V end was cut by 10 bases, the J end by 0 bases, with 10 bases between. In DNA, the CDR3 is TGTGCCACCGGGGGTCCCTCCTACAATGAGCAGTTCTTC. It specifies CATGGPSYNEQFF. The full variable domain, completed using reference TRBV13 and TRBJ2-1, is AAGVIQSPRHLIKEKRETATLKCYPIPRHDTVYWYQQGPGQDPQFLISFYEKMQSDKGSIPDRFSAQQFSDYHSELNMSSLELGDSALYFCATGGPSYNEQFFGPGTRLTVL.